Below, 27 T cell receptor beta chains from the same sample are listed, as sequenced in a study of cytomegalovirus exposure and HLA in healthy donors (dated by TCRdb to about 2017). Library construction relied on the immunoSEQ multiplex PCR assay. For the multiplex PCR, a mixture combining 60 forward primers for TCR Vbeta segments and 13 reverse primers for TCR Jbeta segments was used. TCRdb retrieved this table from immuneACCESS and kept in-frame rearrangements only. Not all clones are present; in checked studies, unresolved V genes account for under half, and no reason is known for the remainder. Recorded for this sample are around 180,000 clones; roughly 80% of them occurred a single time. The top ten clonotypes cover 6% to 7.5% of the sample. Sequenced material: PBMCs. These receptors all stem from a man aged 25 to 40 in good health and CMV-seropositive.

The chain links TRBV27 to TRBJ1-1; TRBD1 matches 10 bases. V was clipped by 6 bases and J by 0 bases; unmatched bases: 10. The CDR3 extends over 17 amino acids. Germline V gives CDR1 MNHEY, CDR2 SMNVEV (reference sequence). The CDR3 DNA reads TGTGCCAGCAGGCCTCCGGGACAGGGGATTATGAACACTGAAGCTTTCTTT. Translated: CASRPPGQGIMNTEAFF.

The chain recombines TRBV27 with TRBJ1-1; D is undetermined. This CDR3 has 14 amino acids. Germline loops: CDR1 MNHEY, CDR2 SMNVEV (reference sequence). Between the trimmed V and J ends, which lost 3 bases and 1 base, there was a span of 9 bases. CDR3 sequence (DNA): TGTGCCAGCAGTTTCTTCGCCAGGAACACTGAAGCTTTCTTT. Residues: CASSFFARNTEAFF.

This clone was seen only a few times. The chain is built from TRBV7-9 and TRBJ2-7; D is possibly TRBD2 (6 bases). The CDR3 runs 13 residues. V gave up 5 bases and J gave up 9 bases, with 17 bases separating them. Germline V gene lookup returns CDR1 SEHNR and CDR2 FQNEAQ (reference sequence). The CDR3 loop reads CASSNEWGVGQYF. The CDR3 region has the DNA TGTGCCAGCAGCAACGAATGGGGGGTGGGGCAGTACTTC. Using reference TRBV7-9 and TRBJ2-7 for the parts outside the CDR3, the full variable domain is DTGVSQNPRHKITKRGQNVTFRCDPISEHNRLYWYRQTLGQGPEFLTYFQNEAQLEKSRLLSDRFSAERPKGSFSTLEIQRTEQGDSAMYLCASSNEWGVGQYFGPGTRLTVT.

The chain employs TRBV7-8 and TRBJ1-2; D is possibly TRBD1 (6 bases). Trimming pared 0 bases from V and 0 bases from J, leaving 14 bases between. CDR1 SGHVS and CDR2 FQNEAQ come from the germline V gene. This CDR3 contains 17 residues. In DNA, the CDR3 is TGTGCCAGCAGCTTAGCCGGGACACCGGGGACTAACTATGGCTACACCTTC. Its translation: CASSLAGTPGTNYGYTF.

This chain links TRBV6-1 with TRBJ2-5; the D gene is possibly TRBD2 (5 bases). The end of the DNA fits TRBJ2-7 better, so the J call may be wrong. CDR1 is MNHNS, CDR2 SASEGT, per germline. This CDR3 has 15 residues. CDR3 DNA: TGTGCCAGCAGTGAAAGAGTCTCGGGAACTTACGAGCAGTACTTC. Protein product: CASSERVSGTYEQYF.

The V call is TRBV27, the J call TRBJ1-1; weak D call: TRBD1 (5 bases). The germline V gene has CDR1 MNHEY and CDR2 SMNVEV (reference sequence). With 4 bases removed from V and 4 bases from J, the gap between germline ends came to 13 bases. This CDR3 is 14 amino acids long. CDR3 protein: CASSYIGAGTEAFF. Here the CDR3 DNA reads TGTGCCAGCAGTTACATAGGGGCCGGCACTGAAGCTTTCTTT.

V usage is TRBV10-1 and J usage is TRBJ2-3, with 7 bases lining up with TRBD2. The germline gives CDR1 WNHNN, CDR2 SYGVQD (reference sequence). This CDR3 comprises 15 residues. Trimming at V came to 2 bases and at J to 5 bases, leaving 7 bases not matched to a gene. The CDR3 bases are TGCGCCAGCAGTGAGAGTTCGCGGGGGTTAGATACGCAGTATTTT. As protein: CASSESSRGLDTQYF.

The chain uses TRBV10-1 and TRBJ2-7, with TRBD2 identical over 12 bases. The germline CDR1 and CDR2 sequences are WNHNN and SYGVQD (reference sequence). Trimming removed 3 bases from V and 6 bases from J; junction bases left unmatched: 6. The CDR3 is 15 residues long. CDR3 sequence: CASSDPSGRVFEQYF. CDR3 bases: TGCGCCAGCAGTGACCCTAGCGGGAGGGTATTCGAGCAGTACTTC.

The chain carries TRBV5-4 and TRBJ2-1; weak D call: TRBD2 (6 bases). Looked up from germline, CDR1 is SGHNT and CDR2 is YYREEE (reference sequence). The CDR3 spans 15 residues. Trimming took 3 bases from V and 7 from J, leaving 17 bases between them. As DNA, the CDR3 is TGTGCCAGCAGCTCCGGGTGGATTGGGAGGAATGAGCAGTTCTTC. Residues: CASSSGWIGRNEQFF.

The chain is built from TRBV19 and TRBJ2-5, with D possibly being TRBD1 (5 bases). The CDR3 is 17 residues long. Trimming shortened V by 1 base and J by 3 bases, and 18 bases separated the two germline ends. The germline V gene has CDR1 LNHDA and CDR2 SQIVND (reference sequence). CDR3 nucleotide sequence: TGTGCCAGTAGTATAGGAAATCAGGGTGAGCCCAAAGAGACCCAGTACTTC. Translation gives CASSIGNQGEPKETQYF.

This clone was seen only a few times. The chain joins TRBV4-2 to TRBJ2-5, with 7 nucleotides matching TRBD2. This CDR3 comprises 17 residues. CDR1 is LGHNA and CDR2 is YNFKEQ in the germline V gene. J gave up 1 base and V 3 bases, and 11 bases lay outside the gene matches. CDR3 loop: CASSQGLAAILQETQYF. CDR3 bases: TGTGCCAGCAGCCAGGGCCTAGCGGCAATCCTCCAAGAGACCCAGTACTTC.

The chain couples TRBV10-1 to TRBJ2-3; perhaps TRBD2 as D (5 bases). V was trimmed by 9 bases and J by 1 base, leaving 17 bases between them. Germline-derived CDR1 and CDR2 are WNHNN and SYGVQD (reference sequence). The CDR3 totals 15 residues. Here the CDR3 reads CARESTSGGTDTQYF. CDR3 sequence (DNA): TGCGCCAGGGAATCCACCAGCGGAGGCACAGATACGCAGTATTTT.

This clone has more than one count but fewer than ten. V usage is TRBV5-1 and J usage is TRBJ2-1; 12 positions agree with TRBD2. The CDR3 is 16 amino acids. The V gene's germline CDR1 is SGHRS and CDR2 YFSETQ. V lost 1 base and J lost 9; bases outside the gene matches: 8. CDR3 protein: CASSLKTSGGFGEQFF. As DNA, the CDR3 is TGCGCCAGCAGCTTGAAGACTAGCGGGGGTTTCGGTGAGCAGTTCTTC.

The chain is built from TRBV5-1 and TRBJ2-6, with 8 bases fitting TRBD1. The length of the CDR3 is 20 residues. Germline V lookup: CDR1 SGHRS, CDR2 YFSETQ. Trimming took 3 bases from V and 1 from J; bases not matched to a gene: 15. The CDR3 DNA reads as TGCGCCAGCAGCTCCCAAGGCACAGGGGGAGTCCTATCTGGGGCCAACGTCCTGACTTTC. The encoded protein is CASSSQGTGGVLSGANVLTF. Filled out from reference TRBV5-1 and TRBJ2-6, the complete variable domain reads KAGVTQTPRYLIKTRGQQVTLSCSPISGHRSVSWYQQTPGQGLQFLFEYFSETQRNKGNFPGRFSGRQFSNSRSEMNVSTLELGDSALYLCASSSQGTGGVLSGANVLTFGAGSRLTVL.

The chain is built from TRBV27 and TRBJ1-2; a weak D match, TRBD1 (6 bases). Germline V gene lookup returns CDR1 MNHEY and CDR2 SMNVEV (reference sequence). Trimming shortened V by 5 bases and J by 6 bases, and 19 bases separated the two germline ends. There are 15 residues in the CDR3. The CDR3: CASSTRGTLGNGYTF. Written as DNA, the CDR3 is TGTGCCAGCAGTACGAGAGGGACACTCGGAAATGGCTACACCTTC.

The V call is TRBV25-1, the J call TRBJ2-7; D ambiguous. The CDR3 covers 13 residues. Germline CDR1 is MGHDK and CDR2 is SYGVNS. The V and J ends lost 6 bases and 0 bases respectively, with 9 bases between them. The CDR3 nucleotides read TGTGCCAGCAGAGACGGAGTCTCCTACGAGCAGTACTTC. Its translation is CASRDGVSYEQYF.

The chain uses TRBV6-1 and TRBJ2-3, with D perhaps TRBD2 (5 bases). The CDR3 consists of 14 residues. Germline-derived CDR1 and CDR2 are MNHNS and SASEGT. The ends were cut back, 7 bases at V and 0 bases at J, with 11 bases in the middle. CDR3 residues: CASTPGRSTDTQYF. The DNA for the CDR3 is TGTGCCAGCACCCCGGGGAGAAGCACAGATACGCAGTATTTT.

This clone is a singleton in its sample. The rearrangement links TRBV28 to TRBJ2-5; TRBD1 matches 7 bases. Germline V gives CDR1 MDHEN, CDR2 SYDVKM. CDR3 size: 14 residues. With V trimmed by 7 bases and J by 1 base, 6 bases remained unmatched. CDR3 nucleotide sequence: TGTGCCAGCACCCCCCGGACAGGCCAAGAGACCCAGTACTTC. Translating gives CASTPRTGQETQYF.

The V and J genes are TRBV7-2 and TRBJ1-2, with 11 bases lining up with TRBD1. The CDR3 totals 14 residues. From germline, CDR1 is SGHTA and CDR2 FQGNSA. V was pared by 3 bases and J by 9 bases, with 6 bases of the junction left unmatched. DNA for the CDR3: TGTGCCAGCAGCTTGACTGGGACAGGGGGTAGCTACACCTTC. This encodes CASSLTGTGGSYTF.

This clone has just one count. This chain joins TRBV11-2 and TRBJ2-7; 8 bases are a match to TRBD1. There are 14 residues in the CDR3. Germline V lookup: CDR1 SGHAT, CDR2 FQNNGV. Unmatched junction bases numbered 3, after V lost 5 bases and J lost 0 bases. The CDR3 DNA follows: TGTGCCAGCAGCCAGGGGGCCCACTCCTACGAGCAGTACTTC. It encodes CASSQGAHSYEQYF.

In its sample, this clone was seen once. The chain employs TRBV18 and TRBJ1-2; the D is unclear. CDR1 KGHSH and CDR2 LQKENI come from the germline V gene. V lost 2 bases to trimming and J lost 8 bases, with 9 bases between them. The CDR3 loop spans 12 amino acids. The CDR3 reads CASSPEGNGYTF. CDR3 sequence (DNA): TGTGCCAGCTCACCAGAGGGAAACGGCTACACCTTC.

CDR3 residues: CASSTNDRVYQETQYF. CDR3 nucleotides: TGTGCCAGCTCTACTAATGACAGGGTCTATCAAGAGACCCAGTACTTC. The rearrangement joins TRBV18 to TRBJ2-5, with 7 bases matching TRBD1. The length of the CDR3 is 16 residues. J was trimmed by 2 bases and V by 6 bases; bases with no gene match: 12. In germline, CDR1 is KGHSH, CDR2 LQKENI.

The chain joins TRBV5-1 to TRBJ2-7; 15 bases agree with TRBD2. The CDR3 totals 17 residues. Germline V CDR1 and CDR2: SGHRS, YFSETQ. V lost 3 bases and J lost 4; bases outside the gene matches: 8. The CDR3 loop is CASSSGTGTSGRYEQYF. Here the CDR3 DNA reads TGCGCCAGCAGCTCGGGGACCGGGACTAGCGGGAGGTACGAGCAGTACTTC.

The genes are TRBV25-1 and TRBJ2-7; 8 bases match TRBD1. The CDR3 has 12 amino acids. Trimming cost V 6 bases and J 2 bases; bases outside gene matches: 0. Germline V gene data show CDR1 as MGHDK and CDR2 as SYGVNS. CDR3 coding DNA: TGTGCCAGCAGACAGGGGGCCTACGAGCAGTACTTC. Translation gives CASRQGAYEQYF.

V usage is TRBV11-2 and J usage is TRBJ2-5, with D possibly being TRBD2 (6 bases). The CDR3 totals 15 residues. The V and J ends lost 0 bases and 5 bases respectively, with 13 bases between them. The germline gives CDR1 SGHAT, CDR2 FQNNGV. The CDR3 coding sequence is TGTGCCAGCAGCTTAGATTCTGGGGGGTGGGAGACCCAGTACTTC. Translation: CASSLDSGGWETQYF. Supplemented by reference TRBV11-2 and TRBJ2-5, the full variable domain reads EAGVAQSPRYKIIEKRQSVAFWCNPISGHATLYWYQQILGQGPKLLIQFQNNGVVDDSQLPKDRFSAERLKGVDSTLKIQPAKLEDSAVYLCASSLDSGGWETQYFGPGTRLLVL.

The gene calls are TRBV19 and TRBJ2-5; the D gene is possibly TRBD1 (6 bases). The length of the CDR3 is 13 residues. Trimming cost V 6 bases and J 4 bases, with 12 bases left between them. Looked up from germline, CDR1 is LNHDA and CDR2 is SQIVND (reference sequence). CDR3 residues: CASSSTGVETQYF. In nucleotides, the CDR3 is TGTGCCAGTAGCTCGACAGGCGTAGAGACCCAGTACTTC.

The V and J genes are TRBV11-3 and TRBJ2-5, with TRBD1 matching over 10 bases. The CDR3 runs 17 residues. Germline CDR1 and CDR2: SGHNT and YENEEA. The junction had 18 bases not matched to a gene; V was cut back by 9 bases and J by 5 bases. CDR3 nucleotide sequence: TGTGCCAGTGTTGAGGGGACAGGGGTCGTAAGTCATGAGACCCAGTACTTC. It yields the protein CASVEGTGVVSHETQYF.